The rows below give T cell receptor beta chains drawn from one sample of a study of blood T cell repertoires in COVID-19. The table came from immunoSEQ multiplex PCR; TCRdb's copy has only in-frame clones and leaves some out. The table shows 75,000 to 95,000 clones, with around 86% occurring only once. The material sequenced was peripheral blood. These receptor sequences come from a human donor in a cohort sampled during active COVID-19. CDR3s include the opening cysteine and the closing phenylalanine or tryptophan. The order of the fields is D gene, V gene, clone size, J gene, CDR3 protein, CDR3 DNA. D genes are given only for firm matches. Not every row has a clone size; where given, it reads once, few, many or a size class.

D: .; V: TRBV2; size: .; J: TRBJ1-1; CDR3: CASWENLNTEAFF; DNA: TGTGCCAGCTGGGAGAACCTGAACACTGAAGCTTTCTTT
D: .; V: TRBV9; size: .; J: TRBJ2-1; CDR3: CASSPTPQGEQFF; DNA: TGTGCCAGCAGCCCGACCCCCCAGGGGGAGCAGTTCTTC
D: .; V: TRBV9; size: few; J: TRBJ1-3; CDR3: CASSVARGNTIYF; DNA: TGTGCCAGCAGCGTAGCTAGGGGAAACACCATATATTTT
D: TRBD1; V: TRBV27; size: .; J: TRBJ2-7; CDR3: CASGTGGGTIEQYF; DNA: TGTGCCAGTGGGACAGGGGGCGGGACCATCGAGCAGTACTTC
D: TRBD1; V: TRBV7-9; size: .; J: TRBJ1-1; CDR3: CASSLAPRTGSTEAFF; DNA: TGTGCCAGCAGCTTAGCCCCCCGGACAGGGTCCACTGAAGCTTTCTTT
D: TRBD1; V: TRBV4-1; size: few; J: TRBJ2-5; CDR3: CASSHRDSRQETQYF; DNA: TGCGCCAGCAGCCACCGGGACAGTAGACAAGAGACCCAGTACTTC
D: .; V: TRBV7-2; size: .; J: TRBJ1-2; CDR3: CASSLVVEGGGYTF; DNA: TGTGCCAGCAGCTTAGTGGTGGAGGGAGGCGGCTACACCTTC
D: .; V: TRBV24-1; size: .; J: TRBJ2-6; CDR3: CATSDLRGSGANVLTF; DNA: TGTGCCACCAGTGATTTGAGGGGATCTGGGGCCAACGTCCTGACTTTC
D: TRBD1; V: TRBV18; size: few; J: TRBJ2-7; CDR3: CASSPRDRGYEQYF; DNA: TGTGCCAGCTCACCCCGGGACAGGGGCTACGAGCAGTACTTC
D: TRBD2; V: TRBV2; size: .; J: TRBJ2-3; CDR3: CASSERVLAGGYMGTDTQYF; DNA: TGTGCCAGCAGTGAAAGGGTTCTAGCGGGAGGTTATATGGGGACAGATACGCAGTATTTT
D: TRBD1; V: TRBV6-5; size: .; J: TRBJ1-1; CDR3: CASFLPGTGEAFF; DNA: TGTGCCAGTTTTCTCCCCGGGACAGGGGAAGCTTTCTTT
D: .; V: TRBV29-1; size: .; J: TRBJ2-7; CDR3: CSVVVYEQYF; DNA: TGCAGCGTTGTAGTCTACGAGCAGTACTTC
D: .; V: TRBV18; size: .; J: TRBJ1-4; CDR3: CASSPPGQGEKLFF; DNA: TGTGCCAGCTCACCCCCGGGACAAGGTGAAAAACTGTTTTTT
D: TRBD1; V: TRBV28; size: few; J: TRBJ2-7; CDR3: CASSGTGEYYEQYF; DNA: TGTGCCAGCAGTGGCACAGGGGAATACTACGAGCAGTACTTC
D: TRBD2; V: TRBV4-2; size: .; J: TRBJ2-7; CDR3: CASSRGTSGRDEQYF; DNA: TGTGCCAGCAGCCGAGGGACTAGCGGACGGGACGAGCAGTACTTC
D: TRBD2; V: TRBV30; size: .; J: TRBJ2-1; CDR3: CAWSPSSGRSRQFF; DNA: TGTGCCTGGAGTCCTTCTAGCGGGAGGTCGCGGCAGTTCTTC
D: TRBD1; V: TRBV19; size: once; J: TRBJ1-1; CDR3: CATLSMRFSGGQGGTEAFF; DNA: TGTGCCACCCTGAGCATGAGATTTTCAGGGGGCCAAGGTGGCACTGAAGCTTTCTTT
D: .; V: TRBV3-1/TRBV3-2; size: .; J: TRBJ2-1; CDR3: CASSQGRATYNEQFF; DNA: TGTGCCAGCAGCCAAGGGAGGGCCACGTACAATGAGCAGTTCTTC
D: TRBD1; V: TRBV19; size: .; J: TRBJ2-7; CDR3: CASRIGTGGSYEQYF; DNA: TGTGCCAGTAGAATCGGGACAGGGGGCTCCTACGAGCAGTACTTC
D: .; V: TRBV10-1; size: .; J: TRBJ2-7; CDR3: CASSGSRDSIPYEQYF; DNA: TGCGCCAGCAGTGGTAGTCGGGACTCTATTCCCTACGAGCAGTACTTC
D: .; V: TRBV9; size: .; J: TRBJ1-4; CDR3: CASSAPQGQSF; DNA: TGTGCCAGCAGCGCCCCCCAGGGGCAATCCTTT
D: .; V: TRBV6-1; size: .; J: TRBJ1-2; CDR3: CASSEGTGGVYGYTF; DNA: TGTGCCAGCAGTGAGGGCACCGGAGGGGTCTATGGCTACACCTTC
D: TRBD1; V: TRBV5-1; size: few; J: TRBJ2-7; CDR3: CASSLDRGQRGTYEQYF; DNA: TGCGCCAGCAGCTTGGACAGGGGTCAGAGGGGCACATACGAGCAGTACTTC
D: .; V: TRBV2; size: few; J: TRBJ2-2; CDR3: CASGSVTGELFF; DNA: TGTGCCAGCGGCTCAGTCACCGGGGAGCTGTTTTTT
D: .; V: TRBV16; size: .; J: TRBJ1-1; CDR3: CASSQYDSSMNTEAFF; DNA: TGTGCCAGCAGCCAATACGACAGCTCAATGAACACTGAAGCTTTCTTT
D: TRBD1; V: TRBV5-1; size: .; J: TRBJ1-2; CDR3: CASSSDRGNYGYTF; DNA: TGCGCCAGCAGCTCGGACAGGGGCAACTATGGCTACACCTTC
D: .; V: TRBV19; size: .; J: TRBJ1-1; CDR3: CASSLQTLNTEAFF; DNA: TGTGCCAGTAGTCTTCAAACACTGAACACTGAAGCTTTCTTT
D: TRBD2; V: TRBV28; size: .; J: TRBJ2-7; CDR3: CATTPGGSGRSYEQYF; DNA: TGTGCCACCACCCCAGGGGGTAGCGGGAGGAGCTACGAGCAGTACTTC
D: .; V: TRBV3-1/TRBV3-2; size: .; J: TRBJ1-1; CDR3: CASSQDQGIPTEAFF; DNA: TGTGCCAGCAGCCAAGATCAGGGCATTCCCACTGAAGCTTTCTTT
D: TRBD1; V: TRBV30; size: .; J: TRBJ2-5; CDR3: CAWSVGGQYQETQYF; DNA: TGTGCCTGGAGTGTAGGGGGACAGTACCAAGAGACCCAGTACTTC
D: TRBD2; V: TRBV5-5; size: .; J: TRBJ2-4; CDR3: CASSLAPLSSGTLDIQYF; DNA: TGTGCCAGCAGCTTGGCTCCCCTCTCTAGCGGGACGTTGGACATTCAGTACTTC
D: .; V: TRBV7-2; size: .; J: TRBJ2-1; CDR3: CASSLVGYNEQFF; DNA: TGTGCCAGCAGCTTAGTCGGCTACAATGAGCAGTTCTTC
D: .; V: TRBV21-1; size: .; J: TRBJ1-2; CDR3: CASSNYRDPQGYTF; DNA: TGTGCCAGCAGCAACTACAGGGATCCACAGGGCTACACCTTC
D: .; V: TRBV11-2; size: .; J: TRBJ1-1; CDR3: CASSLDRRGDTEAFF; DNA: TGTGCCAGCAGCTTAGATAGGCGAGGAGACACTGAAGCTTTCTTT
D: TRBD2; V: TRBV7-3; size: .; J: TRBJ2-1; CDR3: CASSLLAGGYNEQFF; DNA: TGTGCCAGCAGCTTATTAGCGGGAGGTTACAATGAGCAGTTCTTC
D: .; V: TRBV28; size: .; J: TRBJ2-7; CDR3: CASSFPSSREQYF; DNA: TGTGCCAGCAGTTTTCCCTCCAGTCGCGAGCAGTACTTC
D: .; V: TRBV2; size: .; J: TRBJ2-1; CDR3: CASSETPGLGGSNEQFF; DNA: TGTGCCAGCAGTGAGACCCCGGGCCTAGGAGGATCCAATGAGCAGTTCTTC
D: .; V: TRBV27; size: .; J: TRBJ1-5; CDR3: CASSFFVNQPQHF; DNA: TGTGCCAGCAGTTTTTTCGTCAATCAGCCCCAGCATTTT
D: .; V: TRBV3-1/TRBV3-2; size: .; J: TRBJ2-1; CDR3: CASRSARGSYNEQFF; DNA: TGTGCCAGCAGATCCGCACGGGGCTCCTACAATGAGCAGTTCTTC
D: TRBD1; V: TRBV3-1/TRBV3-2; size: .; J: TRBJ2-7; CDR3: CASRHDRDEQYF; DNA: TGTGCCAGCAGGCACGACAGGGACGAGCAGTACTTC
D: .; V: TRBV7-9; size: .; J: TRBJ2-7; CDR3: CASSLEAANADEQYF; DNA: TGTGCCAGCAGCTTAGAGGCGGCCAATGCCGACGAGCAGTACTTC
D: TRBD1; V: TRBV19; size: .; J: TRBJ1-1; CDR3: CASKAVGGLKNTEAFF; DNA: TGTGCCAGTAAAGCGGTAGGGGGCCTCAAAAACACTGAAGCTTTCTTT
D: TRBD2; V: TRBV27; size: .; J: TRBJ2-3; CDR3: CASSLSFLIGLAGAKDTQYF; DNA: TGTGCCAGCAGTTTATCGTTTCTAATTGGACTAGCGGGAGCAAAAGATACGCAGTATTTT
D: TRBD2; V: TRBV9; size: .; J: TRBJ2-1; CDR3: CASSVLAGHNEQFF; DNA: TGTGCCAGCAGCGTTCTAGCGGGTCACAATGAGCAGTTCTTC
D: TRBD1; V: TRBV28; size: .; J: TRBJ2-7; CDR3: CASHTGTVNEQYF; DNA: TGTGCCAGCCATACAGGGACAGTTAACGAGCAGTACTTC
D: TRBD1; V: TRBV28; size: .; J: TRBJ2-5; CDR3: CASDRGRETQYF; DNA: TGTGCCAGCGACAGGGGGAGGGAGACCCAGTACTTC
D: .; V: TRBV19; size: once; J: TRBJ1-1; CDR3: CASSMPGGGEGAEAFF; DNA: TGTGCCAGTAGTATGCCTGGCGGGGGAGAAGGTGCTGAAGCTTTCTTT
D: .; V: TRBV7-2; size: .; J: TRBJ2-7; CDR3: CASSLKGSGPRTEQYF; DNA: TGTGCCAGCAGCTTAAAGGGTAGCGGCCCCAGGACCGAGCAGTACTTC
D: .; V: TRBV28; size: .; J: TRBJ2-7; CDR3: CASSLDLGAETDALSPEQYF; DNA: TGTGCCAGCAGTTTAGATTTAGGAGCGGAAACTGACGCCCTAAGTCCCGAGCAGTACTTC
D: .; V: TRBV5-1; size: .; J: TRBJ2-3; CDR3: CASSLRGDTQYF; DNA: TGCGCCAGCAGCTTGCGGGGGGATACGCAGTATTTT
D: TRBD1; V: TRBV30; size: .; J: TRBJ1-1; CDR3: CAWGTGGGEAFF; DNA: TGTGCCTGGGGAACAGGGGGCGGTGAAGCTTTCTTT
D: .; V: TRBV19; size: .; J: TRBJ1-5; CDR3: CASSLMGGQPQHF; DNA: TGTGCCAGTAGTTTAATGGGGGGTCAGCCCCAGCATTTT
D: TRBD2; V: TRBV28; size: once; J: TRBJ2-5; CDR3: CASISSGEQETQYF; DNA: TGTGCCAGTATATCTAGCGGGGAGCAAGAGACCCAGTACTTC
D: TRBD2; V: TRBV19; size: .; J: TRBJ2-1; CDR3: CASSAGVAVYNEQFF; DNA: TGTGCCAGTAGTGCGGGGGTAGCGGTCTACAATGAGCAGTTCTTC
D: .; V: TRBV12-3/TRBV12-4; size: .; J: TRBJ2-2; CDR3: CASQEGGGELFF; DNA: TGTGCCAGCCAAGAAGGGGGCGGGGAGCTGTTTTTT